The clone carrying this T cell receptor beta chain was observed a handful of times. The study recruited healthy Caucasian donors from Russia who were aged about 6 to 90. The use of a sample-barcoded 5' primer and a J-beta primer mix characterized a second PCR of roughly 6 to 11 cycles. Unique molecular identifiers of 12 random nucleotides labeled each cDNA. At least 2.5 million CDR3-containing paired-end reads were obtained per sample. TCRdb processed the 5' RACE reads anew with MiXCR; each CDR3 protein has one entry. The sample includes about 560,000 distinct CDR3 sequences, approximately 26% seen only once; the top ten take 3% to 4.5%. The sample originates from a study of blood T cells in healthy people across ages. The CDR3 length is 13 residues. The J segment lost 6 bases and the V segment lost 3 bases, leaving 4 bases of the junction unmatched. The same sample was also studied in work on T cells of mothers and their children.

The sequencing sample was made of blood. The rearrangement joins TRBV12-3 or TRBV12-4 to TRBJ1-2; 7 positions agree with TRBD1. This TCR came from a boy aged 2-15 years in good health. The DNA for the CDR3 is TGTGCCAGCAGTTTCCTGACAGGGAATGGCTACACCTTC. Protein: CASSFLTGNGYTF.